This T cell receptor beta chain was sequenced in a study of neurological immune-mediated disorders. The CDR3 totals 14 residues. The germline gives CDR1 SNHLY, CDR2 FYNNEI. V lost 6 bases to trimming and J lost 8 bases; unmatched junction nucleotides: 5. TCRdb redid the calling of the 5' RACE reads with MiXCR, one entry per CDR3 protein. The sample consists of tens of thousands of distinct CDR3 sequences, under 13% of them appearing once. This chain links TRBV2 with TRBJ2-3, with TRBD2 matching over 13 bases. Specimen: PBMCs. This sequence originates from a woman aged 40 to 50 with HTLV-1-associated myelopathy (HAM/TSP). The CDR3: CASRGLAGPATQYF. The CDR3 bases are TGTGCCAGCAGGGGACTAGCGGGACCAGCTACGCAGTATTTT.